Listed below are T cell receptor beta chains from one sample, sequenced in a study of blood T cell repertoires in COVID-19. TCRdb's copy holds only in-frame clones and misses some; the assay was immunoSEQ multiplex PCR. In the table there are under 130,000 clones, 80% to 90% of which are singletons. Material for sequencing was peripheral blood. These receptors originate from a woman older than 75 with acute or convalescent COVID-19. The CDR3 runs from the conserved cysteine through the conserved F or W. The D gene is left open where the match is weak.

V: TRBV5-1
D: .
J: TRBJ1-6
CDR3: CASSLGGLSETLHF
DNA: TGCGCCAGCAGCTTGGGAGGTCTTTCTGAGACCCTCCACTTT

V: TRBV6-2/TRBV6-3
D: .
J: TRBJ2-2
CDR3: CASSYWPSFAGELFF
DNA: TGTGCCAGCAGTTACTGGCCTAGCTTTGCCGGGGAGCTGTTTTTT

V: TRBV5-1
D: TRBD1
J: TRBJ1-4
CDR3: CASSLAGTVSTNEKLFF
DNA: TGCGCCAGCAGCTTGGCCGGGACAGTCTCAACTAATGAAAAACTGTTTTTT

V: TRBV7-3
D: TRBD1
J: TRBJ2-7
CDR3: CASSIRDSAYEQYF
DNA: TGTGCCAGCAGCATCCGGGACAGTGCCTACGAGCAGTACTTC

V: TRBV15
D: TRBD2
J: TRBJ2-1
CDR3: CAFASGGAYNEQFF
DNA: TGTGCCTTTGCTAGCGGGGGGGCCTACAATGAGCAGTTCTTC

V: TRBV5-1
D: TRBD1
J: TRBJ2-2
CDR3: CASTGQGNTGELFF
DNA: TGCGCCAGCACGGGACAGGGAAACACCGGGGAGCTGTTTTTT

V: TRBV10-3
D: .
J: TRBJ2-3
CDR3: CAISESSLYTDTQYF
DNA: TGTGCCATCAGTGAGTCGTCACTTTACACAGATACGCAGTATTTT

V: TRBV19
D: .
J: TRBJ2-1
CDR3: CASSPRTRKYNEQFF
DNA: TGTGCCAGTAGTCCCCGAACGAGGAAATACAATGAGCAGTTCTTC

V: TRBV12-3/TRBV12-4
D: TRBD2
J: TRBJ2-1
CDR3: CASSRGGASEQFF
DNA: TGTGCCAGCAGTCGCGGGGGGGCCAGTGAGCAGTTCTTC

V: TRBV19
D: TRBD1
J: TRBJ1-2
CDR3: CASSIEGAVYGYTF
DNA: TGTGCCAGTAGTATCGAGGGGGCGGTCTATGGCTACACCTTC